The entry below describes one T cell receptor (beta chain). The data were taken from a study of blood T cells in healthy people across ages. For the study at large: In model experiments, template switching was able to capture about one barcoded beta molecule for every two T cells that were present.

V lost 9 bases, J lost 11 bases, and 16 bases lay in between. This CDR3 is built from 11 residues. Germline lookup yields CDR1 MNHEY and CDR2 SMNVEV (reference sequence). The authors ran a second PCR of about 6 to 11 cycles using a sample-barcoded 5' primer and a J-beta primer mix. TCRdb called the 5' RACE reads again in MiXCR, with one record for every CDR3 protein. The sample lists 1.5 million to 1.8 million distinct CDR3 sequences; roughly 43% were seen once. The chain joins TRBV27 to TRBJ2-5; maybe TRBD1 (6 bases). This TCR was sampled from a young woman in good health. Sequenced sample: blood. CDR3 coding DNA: TGTGCCAGGAGGACAGCCAGCGGACAGTACTTC. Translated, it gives CARRTASGQYF.